The 23 T cell receptor beta chains below all came from one sample that was sequenced in a study of T-cell reconstitution after alpha-beta-depleted transplantation in children. Unique molecular identifiers were used to barcode this TCRbeta library. A single record per CDR3 protein comes from TCRdb applying MiXCR to the PCR reads. The top ten clones hold approximately 29% of a sample with around 450,000 distinct CDR3 sequences, roughly 15% of them seen once. The sequencing used PBMCs, mostly from graft donor cells, collected 360 days after TCRalphabeta/CD19-depleted stem cell transplant. These receptors originate from a boy in the first two years of life who had a stem cell transplant for Wiskott-Aldrich syndrome, so the T cells may come from the graft donor.

This sequence joins TRBV12-3 or TRBV12-4 and TRBJ2-5; TRBD2 matches at 12 bases. V lost 8 bases and J lost 5; bases outside the gene matches: 6. The CDR3 length is 14 residues. CDR3 region: CASGLAGGPETQYF. The CDR3 DNA reads TGTGCCAGCGGGCTAGCGGGGGGGCCGGAGACCCAGTACTTC.

Details on this clonotype: This sequence may be a read error, since a much larger clone differs from it by one base. This chain uses TRBV20-1 with TRBJ1-6; 10 nucleotides align to TRBD1. The germline gives CDR1 DFQATT, CDR2 SNEGSKA (reference sequence). This CDR3 is built from 13 residues. The CDR3 DNA reads as TGCAGTGCTAGGGACAGGGGGAATTCACCCATCCACTTT. It yields the protein CSARDRGNSPIHF.

This clonotype was seen only a few times. The chain joins TRBV5-1 to TRBJ2-7; TRBD2 matches at 9 bases. The CDR3 loop spans 13 amino acids. Per germline, CDR1 SGHRS and CDR2 YFSETQ. The V gene end was trimmed by 5 bases and the J gene end by 2 bases; junction bases not matched to a gene: 2. The CDR3 here is CASRRGGAYEQYF. In DNA form, the CDR3 reads TGCGCCAGCAGACGCGGGGGGGCCTACGAGCAGTACTTC.

The sample holds a few counts of this clonotype. The chain links TRBV10-3 to TRBJ2-1; D is unresolved. Germline assignment: CDR1 ENHRY and CDR2 SYGVKD. Trimming removed 6 bases from V and 7 bases from J, with 7 bases in between. The CDR3 covers 11 residues. Here the CDR3 reads CAIRERNEQFF. In DNA form, the CDR3 reads TGTGCCATCAGGGAGAGAAATGAGCAGTTCTTC.

This chain connects TRBV3-1 to TRBJ2-5, with D possibly being TRBD1 (8 bases). Germline CDR1 reads LGHDT; CDR2 reads YNNKEL (reference sequence). CDR3 length equals 18 residues. In nucleotides, the CDR3 is TGTACCTGCAGCCCCGGGACAGGAAGAATTGGGAGGGGAGAGACCCAGTACTTC. It yields the protein CTCSPGTGRIGRGETQYF.

Ten or more counts support this clonotype. The chain combines TRBV6-5 with TRBJ2-2, with D uncertain. Germline CDR1 is MNHEY and CDR2 is SVGAGI. The CDR3 runs to 15 residues. The V end was cut by 6 bases, the J end by 1 base, with 12 bases between. The CDR3 protein is CASSPRVLNTGELFF. CDR3 in DNA: TGTGCCAGCAGCCCCCGGGTCCTGAACACCGGGGAGCTGTTTTTT.

This clonotype was picked up a small number of times. The rearrangement joins TRBV3-1 to TRBJ2-7; TRBD1 aligns across 9 bases. J was trimmed by 2 bases and V by 8 bases; bases with no gene match: 4. The CDR3 totals 13 residues. Germline lookup yields CDR1 LGHDT and CDR2 YNNKEL (reference sequence). CDR3 nucleotides: TGTGCCAGCGGACAGGGGAGAACCTACGAGCAGTACTTC. Protein: CASGQGRTYEQYF.

The chain employs TRBV25-1 and TRBJ1-2, with TRBD1 matching 7 bases. The CDR3 has 13 amino acids. V was pared by 10 bases and J by 4 bases, with 9 bases of the junction left unmatched. Germline lookup yields CDR1 MGHDK and CDR2 SYGVNS. This CDR3 reads CATRQGGSYGYTF. Here the CDR3 DNA reads TGTGCCACCAGACAGGGTGGGAGCTATGGCTACACCTTC.

This chain connects TRBV12-3 or TRBV12-4 to TRBJ2-7; TRBD2 aligns across 8 bases. After removal of 2 bases from V and 5 bases from J, the junction contained 11 bases not matched to a gene. The CDR3 has 16 residues. The chain's CDR3 is CASSLTRGRFSHEQYF. CDR3 coding DNA: TGTGCCAGCAGTTTAACGCGCGGGAGGTTTTCCCACGAGCAGTACTTC.

This chain links TRBV30 with TRBJ2-5; D might be TRBD2 (5 bases). V lost 4 bases and J lost 1, with 10 bases in between. CDR3 length equals 13 residues. Germline assignment: CDR1 GTSNPN and CDR2 SVGIG (reference sequence). The CDR3 is CAWTWRAQETQYF. DNA for the CDR3: TGTGCCTGGACCTGGCGGGCCCAAGAGACCCAGTACTTC.

The chain uses TRBV30 and TRBJ2-3; D is unresolved. CDR3 size: 13 residues. Germline CDR1 GTSNPN, CDR2 SVGIG (reference sequence). V lost 0 bases to trimming and J lost 2 bases, with 6 bases between them. The CDR3 sequence is CAWSVVFTDTQYF. The CDR3 nucleotides read TGTGCCTGGAGTGTGGTCTTCACAGATACGCAGTATTTT.

As DNA, the CDR3 is TGTGCCAGCAGCTTAAAAGGTTTTTACAATGAGCAGTTCTTC. It yields the protein CASSLKGFYNEQFF. V is TRBV7-2 and J is TRBJ2-1; D is ambiguous. There are 14 residues in the CDR3. Trimming removed 2 bases at V and 4 bases at J, with 9 bases between. Germline loops: CDR1 SGHTA, CDR2 FQGNSA.

The rearrangement joins TRBV3-1 to TRBJ1-5; D possibly corresponds to TRBD1 (5 bases). Germline CDR1 and CDR2: LGHDT and YNNKEL (reference sequence). CDR3 length: 12 residues. Trimming stripped 1 base from V and 11 bases from J, with 9 bases between. The CDR3 reads CASSQGTTAQHF. CDR3 in DNA: TGTGCCAGCAGCCAAGGGACAACGGCCCAGCATTTT.

The gene calls are TRBV29-1 and TRBJ2-3; D remains ambiguous. Trimming shortened V by 4 bases and J by 2 bases, and 13 bases separated the two germline ends. The germline CDR1 and CDR2 sequences are SQVTM and ANQGSEA. The CDR3 totals 14 residues. The CDR3 reads CSVAGRTFTDTQYF. The CDR3 nucleotides read TGCAGCGTTGCAGGCAGGACCTTCACAGATACGCAGTATTTT.

V and J are TRBV10-3 and TRBJ2-1; 9 bases fit TRBD2. Germline CDR1 is ENHRY and CDR2 is SYGVKD. The CDR3 loop spans 15 amino acids. With V trimmed by 11 bases and J by 4 bases, 12 bases remained unmatched. CDR3 amino acids: CASSKERGEYNEQFF. The CDR3 DNA is TGTGCCTCCTCAAAAGAGCGGGGGGAATACAATGAGCAGTTCTTC.

The CDR3 DNA reads as TGTGGAGGGACTGGGGCCAACGTCCTGACTTTC. Protein: CGGTGANVLTF. The rearrangement joins TRBV30 to TRBJ2-6; D may be TRBD2 (5 bases). Germline V gives CDR1 GTSNPN, CDR2 SVGIG (reference sequence). This CDR3 has 11 amino acids.

Comments on this clonotype: Germline is not matched at one junction end, which may reflect a read error. The J gene is TRBJ2-7, the V gene TRBV5-1, with 9 bases fitting TRBD2. The CDR3 is made up of 14 amino acids. CDR1 and CDR2 (germline): SGHRS, YFSETQ. CDR3 nucleotides: TGCGCCAGCAGCTTGCCCAAAGTAGCGGGAGAGCTGTACTTC. Protein: CASSLPKVAGELYF.

This clonotype has a count of ten or more. The rearrangement links TRBV13 to TRBJ2-7; perhaps TRBD2 as D (6 bases). V gave up 0 bases and J gave up 5 bases, with 11 bases separating them. The CDR3 has 14 amino acids. Germline loops: CDR1 PRHDT, CDR2 FYEKMQ (reference sequence). CDR3 residues: CASSLGGPGDEQYF. The DNA for the CDR3 is TGTGCCAGCAGCTTAGGTGGCCCGGGGGACGAGCAGTACTTC.

This clonotype appeared a few times. The V and J genes are TRBV29-1 and TRBJ2-7, with D perhaps given as TRBD1 or TRBD2 (5 bases each). Germline values: CDR1 SQVTM, CDR2 ANQGSEA. V was cut by 4 bases and J by 1 base, with 11 bases left in between. The CDR3 extends over 13 amino acids. CDR3 region: CSVVGTFSYEQYF. As DNA, the CDR3 is TGCAGCGTTGTAGGGACCTTTTCCTACGAGCAGTACTTC.

The genes are TRBV4-1 and TRBJ2-7, with 10 bases that match TRBD1. V lost 4 bases, J lost 1 base, and 4 bases stayed unmatched. Germline-derived CDR1 and CDR2 are MGHRA and YSYEKL. This CDR3 is 15 amino acids long. The CDR3 DNA follows: TGCGCCAGCAGCCGACTGGACAGGGGGTCCTACGAGCAGTACTTC. The encoded protein is CASSRLDRGSYEQYF.

This rearrangement joins TRBV7-9 to TRBJ2-1; D unresolved. Looked up from germline, CDR1 is SEHNR and CDR2 is FQNEAQ (reference sequence). The CDR3 contains 12 residues. The V and J ends lost 5 bases and 7 bases respectively, with 9 bases between them. This CDR3 is CASSLSWNEQFF. DNA for the CDR3: TGTGCCAGCAGCCTCTCTTGGAATGAGCAGTTCTTC.

The chain is built from TRBV6-1 and TRBJ1-1; D not resolved. The CDR3 runs to 13 residues. From germline, CDR1 is MNHNS and CDR2 SASEGT. Between the trimmed V and J ends, which lost 11 bases and 1 base, there was a span of 14 bases. CDR3 in amino acids: CACGRKRNTEAFF. The CDR3 DNA follows: TGTGCCTGCGGACGGAAAAGGAACACTGAAGCTTTCTTT.

The chain couples TRBV11-2 to TRBJ2-7; D is possibly TRBD1 (6 bases). The ends were cut back, 5 bases at V and 3 bases at J, with 32 bases in the middle. The germline V gene encodes CDR1 SGHAT and CDR2 FQNNGV. The CDR3 has 20 residues. The CDR3 is CASSLRIRDKSLRALYEQYF. DNA of the CDR3: TGTGCCAGCAGCCTCAGAATCCGGGACAAAAGTCTGAGAGCCCTCTACGAGCAGTACTTC. Using reference TRBV11-2 and TRBJ2-7 for the parts outside the CDR3, the full variable domain is EAGVAQSPRYKIIEKRQSVAFWCNPISGHATLYWYQQILGQGPKLLIQFQNNGVVDDSQLPKDRFSAERLKGVDSTLKIQPAKLEDSAVYLCASSLRIRDKSLRALYEQYFGPGTRLTVT.